These 21 T cell receptor beta chains came from one sample sequenced in a study of OX40 agonist ivuxolimab in advanced cancers. Produced via immunoSEQ multiplex PCR; TCRdb's table is partial and in-frame only. The top ten clones hold 1.5% to 2% of a sample with approximately 100,000 clones, around 90% of them seen once. This specimen was CD4+ or CD8+ T cells sorted from blood, taken in a trial of the OX40 agonist ivuxolimab. The receptors were gathered from an adult with an advanced solid tumor such as melanoma, head and neck, liver or kidney cancer.

The V call is TRBV15, the J call TRBJ2-1; D unclear. Trimming removed 5 bases from V and 2 bases from J, with 22 bases in between. This CDR3 comprises 18 residues. CDR1 LNHNV and CDR2 YYDKDF come from the germline V gene (reference sequence). The CDR3 loop is CATSAAPPPGLAYNEQFF. In DNA, the CDR3 is TGTGCCACCAGCGCAGCACCCCCCCCAGGTCTAGCCTACAATGAGCAGTTCTTC.

The V gene is TRBV7-2, the J gene TRBJ2-2; weak D call: TRBD2 (6 bases). The length of the CDR3 is 17 residues. CDR1 and CDR2 from the germline V gene are SGHTA and FQGNSA. Trimming cost V 6 bases and J 0 bases, with 17 bases left between them. CDR3 region: CASRSAGGPANTGELFF. The CDR3 DNA sequence: TGTGCCAGCAGATCTGCCGGGGGACCCGCGAACACCGGGGAGCTGTTTTTT.

This clone has just a few counts. The chain carries TRBV7-2 and TRBJ2-7; D gene unclear. CDR1 and CDR2 (germline): SGHTA, FQGNSA. Trimming cost V 0 bases and J 3 bases, with 9 bases left between them. This CDR3 comprises 14 residues. The CDR3 loop is CASSLAGKSYEQYF. CDR3 DNA: TGTGCCAGCAGCTTAGCGGGCAAGAGCTACGAGCAGTACTTC.

The chain recombines TRBV29-1 with TRBJ2-3; D gene unclear. Trimming cost V 5 bases and J 2 bases, with 14 bases left between them. This CDR3 has 14 residues. Germline CDR1 SQVTM, CDR2 ANQGSEA. CDR3 amino acids: CSVRVLTSTDTQYF. The CDR3, as DNA: TGCAGCGTTCGGGTTCTTACGTCCACAGATACGCAGTATTTT.

The rearrangement joins TRBV28 to TRBJ2-7, with 9 bases aligning to TRBD2. The CDR3 contains 12 residues. Trimming cost V 10 bases and J 6 bases; bases outside gene matches: 7. The germline gives CDR1 MDHEN, CDR2 SYDVKM. CDR3 sequence (DNA): TGTGCCACTCGGACTAGCGCGGGCGAGCAGTACTTC. Amino acid sequence: CATRTSAGEQYF.

The chain joins TRBV6-4 to TRBJ1-5; 7 nucleotides agree with TRBD1. Germline trimming cut 3 bases from V and 7 bases from J; bases unmatched to any gene: 6. Germline values: CDR1 MRHNA, CDR2 SNTAGT. This CDR3 is 14 amino acids long. The chain's CDR3 is CASSEDGGGQPQHF. The CDR3 DNA follows: TGTGCCAGCAGTGAGGATGGAGGGGGCCAGCCCCAGCATTTT.

The chain employs TRBV29-1 and TRBJ2-4; TRBD1 matches 8 bases. The ends lost 3 bases at V and 6 bases at J; junction bases unmatched: 7. Germline loops: CDR1 SQVTM, CDR2 ANQGSEA. The CDR3 consists of 14 residues. CDR3 nucleotides: TGCAGCGTTGATTTGGCAGGGGGCGGAAACATTCAGTACTTC. Encoded protein: CSVDLAGGGNIQYF.

This sequence joins TRBV7-9 and TRBJ2-1; possibly TRBD2 for D (5 bases). V lost 0 bases to trimming and J lost 8 bases, with 17 bases between them. The CDR3 length is 16 residues. CDR1 is SEHNR, CDR2 FQNEAQ, per germline (reference sequence). DNA of the CDR3: TGTGCCAGCAGCTTAGCAGGGCTAGCTGCGGGCCATGAGCAGTTCTTC. As protein: CASSLAGLAAGHEQFF. Filled out from reference TRBV7-9 and TRBJ2-1, the complete variable domain reads DTGVSQNPRHKITKRGQNVTFRCDPISEHNRLYWYRQTLGQGPEFLTYFQNEAQLEKSRLLSDRFSAERPKGSFSTLEIQRTEQGDSAMYLCASSLAGLAAGHEQFFGPGTRLTVL.

The genes are TRBV5-1 and TRBJ2-1; possibly TRBD2 for D (5 bases). The CDR3 loop spans 18 amino acids. V dropped 1 base and J dropped 5 bases, with 22 bases sitting between them. Germline-derived CDR1 and CDR2 are SGHRS and YFSETQ. The CDR3 is CASSLTLRSGGQDNEQFF. The CDR3, as DNA: TGCGCCAGCAGCTTGACGCTCCGTAGTGGCGGGCAAGACAATGAGCAGTTCTTC.

The chain couples TRBV19 to TRBJ1-4; TRBD1 matches 7 bases. V trimming: 9 bases; J trimming: 6 bases; junction bases outside the gene matches: 10. The CDR3 sequence is 14 residues long. Germline-derived CDR1 and CDR2 are LNHDA and SQIVND (reference sequence). The CDR3 loop is CASSRDREYEKLFF. In nucleotides, the CDR3 is TGTGCCAGCTCCCGGGACAGAGAATATGAAAAACTGTTTTTT. Full variable domain (missing parts from reference TRBV19 and TRBJ1-4): DGGITQSPKYLFRKEGQNVTLSCEQNLNHDAMYWYRQDPGQGLRLIYYSQIVNDFQKGDIAEGYSVSREKKESFPLTVTSAQKNPTAFYLCASSRDREYEKLFFGSGTQLSVL.

As regards this clone: This CDR3 is missing its conserved last phenylalanine or tryptophan, likely due to a read error. The rearrangement joins TRBV5-4 to TRBJ1-2; D is unclear. V lost 1 base, J lost 0 bases, and 13 bases lay in between. Germline V gives CDR1 SGHNT, CDR2 YYREEE (reference sequence). The CDR3 runs to 16 residues. This chain's CDR3 is CASSLWWSDSNYGYTL. The DNA of the CDR3 is TGTGCCAGCAGCTTGTGGTGGTCAGACTCTAACTATGGCTACACCCTC.

J is TRBJ1-1 and V is TRBV18, with TRBD1 identical over 7 bases. This CDR3 is 15 amino acids long. The ends lost 5 bases at V and 0 bases at J; junction bases unmatched: 6. From germline, CDR1 is KGHSH and CDR2 LQKENI. The chain's CDR3 is CASSFQGEMNTEAFF. CDR3 in DNA: TGTGCCAGCTCATTCCAGGGGGAGATGAACACTGAAGCTTTCTTT.

This rearrangement joins TRBV7-2 to TRBJ2-2, with 7 bases fitting TRBD2. The CDR3 extends over 15 amino acids. Per the germline V gene, CDR1 is SGHTA and CDR2 is FQGNSA. V gave up 4 bases and J gave up 3 bases; unmatched junction bases: 5. In DNA form, the CDR3 reads TGTGCCAGCAGCTCCTATGGGGGGGACACCGGGGAGCTGTTTTTT. Its translation: CASSSYGGDTGELFF.

CDR3 in amino acids: CASSLVSGGSPFLYF. In DNA, the CDR3 is TGTGCCAGCAGCTTAGTTTCGGGGGGTTCCCCCTTTCTGTACTTC. V usage is TRBV7-2 and J usage is TRBJ2-7, with TRBD2 identical over 7 bases. This CDR3 is built from 15 residues. Germline CDR1 reads SGHTA; CDR2 reads FQGNSA. V lost 1 base, J lost 12 bases, and 15 bases stayed unmatched. Drawing the rest from reference TRBV7-2 and TRBJ2-7, the complete variable domain is GAGVSQSPSNKVTEKGKDVELRCDPISGHTALYWYRQSLGQGLEFLIYFQGNSAPDKSGLPSDRFSAERTGGSVSTLTIQRTQQEDSAVYLCASSLVSGGSPFLYFGPGTRLTVT.

The CDR3 sequence: CASSSYGQGNTEAFF. In DNA, the CDR3 is TGTGCCAGCAGTTCTTACGGACAGGGGAACACTGAAGCTTTCTTT. The rearrangement uses TRBV27 and TRBJ1-1; TRBD1 matches at 8 bases. With 4 bases clipped from V and 1 base from J, the junction kept 5 bases outside the gene matches. CDR3 length: 15 residues. Germline V gene sequence: CDR1 MNHEY, CDR2 SMNVEV (reference sequence).

In this sample, this clone turned up a few times. The chain has TRBV7-2 and TRBJ1-2; D might be TRBD1 (5 bases). Germline V gene lookup returns CDR1 SGHTA and CDR2 FQGNSA. Trimming left V 5 bases short and J 1 base short, with 8 bases between. This CDR3 spans 13 amino acids. The CDR3 DNA reads as TGTGCCAGCAGCCCCGACAGTAACTATGGCTACACCTTC. It is translated as CASSPDSNYGYTF.

The CDR3 nucleotides are TGTGCCAGCAGCGTAGGGGGGGACACTGAAGCTTTCTTT. Its translation: CASSVGGDTEAFF. The chain joins TRBV9 to TRBJ1-1, with a weak D call TRBD1 (5 bases). The germline V gene has CDR1 SGDLS and CDR2 YYNGEE. The CDR3 has 13 residues. The V end lost 0 bases, the J end lost 3 bases, and 6 bases lay between the germline ends.

The chain links TRBV5-6 to TRBJ2-7; 9 bases map to TRBD2. V lost 4 bases, J lost 5 bases, and 10 bases stayed unmatched. CDR1 and CDR2 from the germline V gene are SGHDT and YYEEEE. The CDR3 is 15 residues long. This CDR3 reads CASSAFLAGDHEQYF. The CDR3 DNA sequence: TGTGCCAGCAGCGCCTTCTTAGCGGGAGACCACGAGCAGTACTTC.

The chain uses TRBV7-3 and TRBJ2-5, with TRBD2 identical over 10 bases. The CDR3 runs 15 residues. The germline CDR1 and CDR2 sequences are SGHTA and FQGTGA. Trimming took 2 bases from V and 5 from J; bases not matched to a gene: 5. The CDR3 protein is CASSLQAGGMETQYF. The CDR3 nucleotides read TGTGCCAGCAGCTTACAAGCGGGAGGGATGGAGACCCAGTACTTC.

Regarding this clone: An end of the junction differs from the germline gene, which may be a read error. The chain combines TRBV19 with TRBJ2-4; a weak D match, TRBD2 (6 bases). CDR3 length: 13 residues. Per the germline V gene, CDR1 is LNHDA and CDR2 is SQIVND (reference sequence). For the CDR3, the DNA is TGTGCCAGTAGTGACGCCGTGGGCACCTGGGGGGACTTC. Protein product: CASSDAVGTWGDF.

This clone has more than one count but fewer than ten. One junction end does not reproduce the germline sequence, and a read error may be involved. The J gene is TRBJ2-5, the V gene TRBV6-1; TRBD2 matches at 9 bases. There are 17 residues in the CDR3. Germline CDR1 reads MNHNS; CDR2 reads SASEGT. The CDR3 sequence is CASREDWTSAFQETQYF. The CDR3, as DNA: TGTGCCAGCAGAGAAGACTGGACTAGCGCGTTCCAAGAGACCCAGTACTTC.